Each of the 26 T cell receptor beta chains below was sequenced from the same sample in a study of blood T cell repertoires in COVID-19. Assay: immunoSEQ multiplex PCR; the TCRdb copy retains only in-frame clones and omits some. Altogether about 36,000 clones are present, 65% to 80% being singletons, with the ten largest covering just under 2%. Source material: peripheral blood. All receptors derive from a man in his sixties with active COVID-19.

V is TRBV4-2 and J is TRBJ2-1; D is ambiguous. This CDR3 region has 14 residues. The V gene lost 0 bases and the J gene lost 2 bases, with 5 bases spanning the gap. The germline gives CDR1 LGHNA, CDR2 YNFKEQ. CDR3 DNA: TGTGCCAGCAGCCAAGAGGCCGCCTACAATGAGCAGTTCTTC. This codes for CASSQEAAYNEQFF.

The chain carries TRBV7-2 and TRBJ1-2; D is possibly TRBD1 (5 bases). The CDR3 extends over 14 amino acids. V was pared by 2 bases and J by 2 bases, with 9 bases between. Germline values: CDR1 SGHTA, CDR2 FQGNSA. The CDR3: CASSLQAGNYGYTF. Written as DNA, the CDR3 is TGTGCCAGCAGCTTACAAGCAGGGAACTATGGCTACACCTTC. Together with reference TRBV7-2 and TRBJ1-2, the CDR3 gives the full variable domain: GAGVSQSPSNKVTEKGKDVELRCDPISGHTALYWYRQSLGQGLEFLIYFQGNSAPDKSGLPSDRFSAERTGGSVSTLTIQRTQQEDSAVYLCASSLQAGNYGYTFGSGTRLTVV.

The chain employs TRBV6-5 and TRBJ2-3, with D tentatively TRBD2 (7 bases). CDR1 is MNHEY, CDR2 SVGAGI, per germline. V lost 6 bases, J lost 5 bases, and 15 bases lay in between. The CDR3 loop spans 14 amino acids. CDR3 bases: TGTGCCAGCAGCCTGGGGGGGCCAGGAGATACGCAGTATTTT. This encodes CASSLGGPGDTQYF.

The chain combines TRBV28 with TRBJ1-6; possible D gene TRBD1, 6 bases. Trimming removed 6 bases from V and 8 bases from J, with 14 bases in between. Germline CDR1 MDHEN, CDR2 SYDVKM. The CDR3 totals 14 residues. The CDR3 DNA is TGTGCCAGCAGCCCAAACAGGGCTTATTCACCCCTCCACTTT. Protein sequence: CASSPNRAYSPLHF.

The CDR3 DNA follows: TGTGCCAGCAGCCCCCCCGACAGGGGGCGAACTGGCTACACCTTC. Translation gives CASSPPDRGRTGYTF. The V gene is TRBV13, the J gene TRBJ1-2; 10 nucleotides align to TRBD1. The CDR3 has 15 amino acids. The junction had 10 bases not matched to a gene; V was cut back by 5 bases and J by 7 bases. The V gene's germline CDR1 is PRHDT and CDR2 FYEKMQ (reference sequence).

This chain uses TRBV5-1 with TRBJ1-1, with D perhaps TRBD1 (6 bases). Trimming took 0 bases from V and 6 from J, leaving 9 bases between them. Germline assignment: CDR1 SGHRS and CDR2 YFSETQ. The CDR3 has 13 residues. The CDR3 DNA is TGCGCCAGCAGCTTGGCAGGGGCCGCTGAAGCTTTCTTT. Translating gives CASSLAGAAEAFF.

The V call is TRBV3-1 (or the pseudogene TRBV3-2), the J call TRBJ1-2; D gene unclear. The V gene's germline CDR1 is LGHDT and CDR2 YNNKEL (reference sequence). V was clipped by 2 bases and J by 6 bases, with 13 bases between them. This CDR3 has 14 residues. This CDR3 reads CASSQPGFKNGYTF. For the CDR3, the DNA is TGTGCCAGCAGCCAACCAGGTTTTAAGAATGGCTACACCTTC.

The chain employs TRBV7-9 and TRBJ1-6, with a possible D match to TRBD1 (5 bases). The germline V and J ends were trimmed by 4 bases and 6 bases, with 13 bases remaining between them. The CDR3 spans 15 residues. Germline CDR1 SEHNR, CDR2 FQNEAQ (reference sequence). The CDR3 coding sequence is TGTGCCAGCAGCTGGGGGGGGAGGTTTAATTCACCCCTCCACTTT. It specifies CASSWGGRFNSPLHF.

The CDR3 reads CASSESGTHYGYTF. DNA for the CDR3: TGCGCCAGCAGTGAGTCCGGGACACACTATGGCTACACCTTC. The chain has TRBV10-2 and TRBJ1-2; the D gene is possibly TRBD1 (6 bases). In germline, CDR1 is WSHSY, CDR2 SAAADI. The CDR3 is 14 amino acids. Trimming cost V 0 bases and J 3 bases, with 8 bases left between them.

This clone was counted only a few times. The chain carries TRBV6-5 and TRBJ2-2, with a tentative D call TRBD2 (6 bases). Trimming took 7 bases from V and 4 from J, leaving 7 bases between them. The CDR3 runs 12 residues. CDR1 and CDR2 from the germline V gene are MNHEY and SVGAGI. The CDR3 sequence is CASMTSTGELFF. The CDR3 coding sequence is TGTGCCAGCATGACTAGCACCGGGGAGCTGTTTTTT.

This chain connects TRBV20-1 to TRBJ1-2; D is undetermined. The CDR3 runs 11 residues. V lost 6 bases, J lost 8 bases, and 13 bases lay in between. CDR1 and CDR2 from the germline V gene are DFQATT and SNEGSKA (reference sequence). CDR3: CSAATGHGYTF. The CDR3 region has the DNA TGCAGTGCCGCAACTGGGCACGGCTACACCTTC.

The rearrangement joins TRBV5-1 to TRBJ1-2, with 9 bases identical to TRBD1. Germline V gene sequence: CDR1 SGHRS, CDR2 YFSETQ. CDR3 length equals 13 residues. The junction had 8 bases not matched to a gene; V was cut back by 8 bases and J by 6 bases. CDR3 DNA: TGCGCCAGAAACGACAGGGGGGTCCATGGCTACACCTTC. Translated: CARNDRGVHGYTF.

This clone was detected only a few times. J is TRBJ1-6 and V is TRBV18, with TRBD1 matching 8 bases. The CDR3 spans 13 residues. Germline loops: CDR1 KGHSH, CDR2 LQKENI. The V and J ends lost 5 bases and 7 bases, in that order; junction bases with no gene match: 1. The chain's CDR3 is CASSRDRNSPLHF. The CDR3, as DNA: TGTGCCAGCTCAAGGGACAGGAATTCACCCCTCCACTTT.

J is TRBJ1-1 and V is TRBV28; 10 bases agree with TRBD1. The CDR3 sequence is 13 residues long. V lost 6 bases and J lost 5; bases outside the gene matches: 3. Germline loops: CDR1 MDHEN, CDR2 SYDVKM. In nucleotides, the CDR3 is TGTGCCAGCAGCGACAGGGGGCGGACTGAAGCTTTCTTT. Translated: CASSDRGRTEAFF. Supplemented by reference TRBV28 and TRBJ1-1, the full variable domain reads DVKVTQSSRYLVKRTGEKVFLECVQDMDHENMFWYRQDPGLGLRLIYFSYDVKMKEKGDIPEGYSVSREKKERFSLILESASTNQTSMYLCASSDRGRTEAFFGQGTRLTVV.

The chain employs TRBV7-2 and TRBJ2-2; D is unclear. This CDR3 spans 12 amino acids. Germline-derived CDR1 and CDR2 are SGHTA and FQGNSA. V lost 5 bases and J 3 bases, leaving 4 bases between the germline ends. CDR3 protein: CASSPYTGELFF. CDR3 sequence (DNA): TGTGCCAGCAGCCCATACACCGGGGAGCTGTTTTTT. The full variable domain, in which reference TRBV7-2 and TRBJ2-2 provide the parts outside the CDR3, is GAGVSQSPSNKVTEKGKDVELRCDPISGHTALYWYRQSLGQGLEFLIYFQGNSAPDKSGLPSDRFSAERTGGSVSTLTIQRTQQEDSAVYLCASSPYTGELFFGEGSRLTVL.

In this sample, this clone turned up a few times. The V gene is TRBV7-9, the J gene TRBJ1-6, with TRBD1 matching 7 bases. This CDR3 has 15 residues. In germline, CDR1 is SEHNR, CDR2 FQNEAQ (reference sequence). The junction had 6 bases not matched to a gene; V was cut back by 5 bases and J by 5 bases. The CDR3 DNA reads as TGTGCCAGCAGCCCTTCGACAGGGAATAATTCACCCCTCCACTTT. Encoded protein: CASSPSTGNNSPLHF.

The chain couples TRBV30 to TRBJ2-1; 15 nucleotides match TRBD2. CDR1 GTSNPN and CDR2 SVGIG come from the germline V gene (reference sequence). There are 16 residues in the CDR3. V was clipped by 1 base and J by 8 bases; unmatched bases: 6. This chain's CDR3 is CAWSAGLAGGKDEQFF. CDR3 in DNA: TGTGCCTGGAGTGCCGGACTAGCGGGAGGGAAGGATGAGCAGTTCTTC.

The chain combines TRBV12-3 or TRBV12-4 with TRBJ1-1, with D uncertain. This CDR3 comprises 11 residues. The V end lost 3 bases, the J end lost 7 bases, and 6 bases lay between the germline ends. The CDR3 DNA reads as TGTGCCAGCAGTTTGGTCAGTGAAGCTTTCTTT. It codes for CASSLVSEAFF.

This rearrangement joins TRBV2 to TRBJ2-7; 8 positions agree with TRBD2. Germline V gene sequence: CDR1 SNHLY, CDR2 FYNNEI. This CDR3 spans 16 amino acids. V gave up 2 bases and J gave up 1 base; unmatched junction bases: 7. The CDR3 region has the DNA TGTGCCAGCAGTGAAAAGGTAGCGGGATTGTCCTACGAGCAGTACTTC. It yields the protein CASSEKVAGLSYEQYF.

This clone was detected only once. V is TRBV7-2 and J is TRBJ2-3, with TRBD1 as a possible D gene (5 bases). V was shortened by 1 base and J by 4 bases, with 12 bases between the two germline ends. Germline V CDR1 and CDR2: SGHTA, FQGNSA. This CDR3 region has 15 residues. The CDR3 reads CASSLGGARADTQYF. Written as DNA, the CDR3 is TGTGCCAGCAGCTTAGGTGGGGCTCGAGCAGATACGCAGTATTTT.

The chain combines TRBV24-1 with TRBJ2-1; TRBD2 matches 14 bases. Germline V gene data show CDR1 as KGHDR and CDR2 as SFDVKD. With 4 bases clipped from V and 5 bases from J, the junction kept 3 bases outside the gene matches. The CDR3 extends over 16 amino acids. CDR3 DNA sequence: TGTGCCACCAGTGACCCGACTAGCGGGAGGGACAATGAGCAGTTCTTC. It specifies CATSDPTSGRDNEQFF.

This clone was detected only a few times. The rearrangement links TRBV19 to TRBJ2-7; D is possibly TRBD1 (6 bases). V gave up 11 bases and J gave up 2 bases, with 16 bases separating them. Germline V gene data show CDR1 as LNHDA and CDR2 as SQIVND (reference sequence). The CDR3 runs to 13 residues. CDR3 DNA: TGTGCCGCGTCACAGGGTCACACCTACGAGCAGTACTTC. The encoded protein is CAASQGHTYEQYF.

This chain joins TRBV12-3 or TRBV12-4 and TRBJ1-1; D ambiguous. The CDR3 runs to 11 residues. Trimming took 5 bases from V and 8 from J, leaving 9 bases between them. CDR3 sequence: CASSRGAEAFF. The CDR3 nucleotides read TGTGCCAGCAGTCGGGGAGCAGAAGCTTTCTTT.

This chain joins TRBV5-1 and TRBJ1-1; D is ambiguous. This CDR3 is 13 amino acids long. Germline V gene data show CDR1 as SGHRS and CDR2 as YFSETQ. V lost 4 bases and J 3 bases, leaving 10 bases between the germline ends. CDR3 DNA: TGCGCCAGCAGCGGAGTGGTCGACACTGAAGCTTTCTTT. As protein: CASSGVVDTEAFF.

The V gene is TRBV6-2 or TRBV6-3, the J gene TRBJ2-1; 8 nucleotides agree with TRBD2. The CDR3 length is 16 residues. CDR1 MNHEY and CDR2 SVGEGT come from the germline V gene. Germline trimming cut 0 bases from V and 8 bases from J; bases unmatched to any gene: 9. CDR3 bases: TGTGCCAGCAGTTACTCGATCAGCGGGAGTCAGTATGAGCAGTTCTTC. As protein: CASSYSISGSQYEQFF.

The CDR3 DNA reads TGTGCCAGCAGTCTCCAACAGGGTGAAGCTTTCTTT. Translating gives CASSLQQGEAFF. The gene calls are TRBV27 and TRBJ1-1; perhaps TRBD1 as D (6 bases). The CDR3 sequence is 12 residues long. In germline, CDR1 is MNHEY, CDR2 SMNVEV (reference sequence). Trimming left V 5 bases short and J 7 bases short, with 11 bases between.